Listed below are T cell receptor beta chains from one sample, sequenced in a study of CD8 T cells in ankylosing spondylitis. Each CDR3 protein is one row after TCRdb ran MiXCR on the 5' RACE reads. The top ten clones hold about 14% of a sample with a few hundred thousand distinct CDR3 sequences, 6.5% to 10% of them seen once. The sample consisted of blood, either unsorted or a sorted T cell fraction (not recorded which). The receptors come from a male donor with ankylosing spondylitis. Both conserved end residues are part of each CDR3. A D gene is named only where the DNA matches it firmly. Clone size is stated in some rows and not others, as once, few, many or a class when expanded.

CDR3aa: CASSIQGLAGSNEQFF; CDR3nt: TGTGCCAGTAGTATACAGGGACTAGCGGGATCCAATGAGCAGTTCTTC; abundance: few; j_gene: TRBJ2-1; v_gene: TRBV19; d_gene: TRBD2
CDR3aa: CASSLQIHRVSYNEQFF; CDR3nt: TGCGCCAGCAGCTTACAAATTCACAGGGTTTCCTACAATGAGCAGTTCTTC; abundance: .; j_gene: TRBJ2-1; v_gene: TRBV5-1; d_gene: .
CDR3aa: CASSPELRAPQHF; CDR3nt: TGTGCCAGCTCACCGGAACTTAGGGCGCCCCAGCATTTT; abundance: .; j_gene: TRBJ1-5; v_gene: TRBV18; d_gene: .
CDR3aa: CASQGTRAQETQYF; CDR3nt: TGTGCCAGCCAAGGGACCCGCGCCCAAGAGACCCAGTACTTC; abundance: .; j_gene: TRBJ2-5; v_gene: TRBV28; d_gene: .
CDR3aa: CSATAGRWTEAFF; CDR3nt: TGCAGTGCTACAGCAGGGAGATGGACTGAAGCTTTCTTT; abundance: few; j_gene: TRBJ1-1; v_gene: TRBV20-1; d_gene: .
CDR3aa: CASSLKTVDSPLHF; CDR3nt: TGTGCCAGCAGCTTAAAGACGGTCGATTCACCCCTCCACTTT; abundance: .; j_gene: TRBJ1-6; v_gene: TRBV7-3; d_gene: .
CDR3aa: CASSLVGGRVYEQYF; CDR3nt: TGTGCCAGCAGTTTAGTGGGCGGGAGGGTCTACGAGCAGTACTTC; abundance: few; j_gene: TRBJ2-7; v_gene: TRBV12-3/TRBV12-4; d_gene: TRBD2
CDR3aa: CASSQDASGSYEQYF; CDR3nt: TGTGCCAGCAGCCAAGATGCGAGCGGCTCCTACGAGCAGTACTTC; abundance: many; j_gene: TRBJ2-7; v_gene: TRBV3-1; d_gene: .
CDR3aa: CASSVIRGRNTEAFF; CDR3nt: TGCGCCAGCAGCGTAATCAGGGGGCGGAACACTGAAGCTTTCTTT; abundance: .; j_gene: TRBJ1-1; v_gene: TRBV5-1; d_gene: TRBD1
CDR3aa: CASRVGDTQYF; CDR3nt: TGTGCCAGCAGGGTCGGTGATACGCAGTATTTT; abundance: .; j_gene: TRBJ2-3; v_gene: TRBV2; d_gene: .
CDR3aa: CSVFAVEAFF; CDR3nt: TGCAGCGTATTCGCCGTTGAAGCTTTCTTT; abundance: many; j_gene: TRBJ1-1; v_gene: TRBV29-1; d_gene: .
CDR3aa: CASSLVQKNTEAFF; CDR3nt: TGCGCCAGCAGCTTGGTTCAGAAGAACACTGAAGCTTTCTTT; abundance: few; j_gene: TRBJ1-1; v_gene: TRBV5-1; d_gene: .
CDR3aa: CASSPRSIRVSGANVLTF; CDR3nt: TGTGCCAGCAGCCCCCGGTCAATAAGGGTCTCTGGGGCCAACGTCCTGACTTTC; abundance: few; j_gene: TRBJ2-6; v_gene: TRBV11-1; d_gene: .
CDR3aa: CASSPAGGGNENIQYF; CDR3nt: TGTGCCAGCAGCCCGGCGGGAGGGGGGAATGAAAACATTCAGTACTTC; abundance: .; j_gene: TRBJ2-4; v_gene: TRBV12-3/TRBV12-4; d_gene: TRBD2
CDR3aa: CASSLEAGREGGYTF; CDR3nt: TGTGCCAGCAGCTTAGAAGCGGGCAGGGAGGGCGGCTACACCTTC; abundance: few; j_gene: TRBJ1-2; v_gene: TRBV7-9; d_gene: .
CDR3aa: CASSAREGLYNEQFF; CDR3nt: TGTGCCAGCAGCGCTAGGGAGGGCCTCTACAATGAGCAGTTCTTC; abundance: many; j_gene: TRBJ2-1; v_gene: TRBV9; d_gene: TRBD2
CDR3aa: CSARLAAQYEQYF; CDR3nt: TGCAGTGCTAGGTTAGCGGCTCAATACGAGCAGTACTTC; abundance: few; j_gene: TRBJ2-7; v_gene: TRBV20-1; d_gene: .
CDR3aa: CASSPQGANLQETQYF; CDR3nt: TGTGCCAGCAGCCCACAGGGGGCCAACCTACAAGAGACCCAGTACTTC; abundance: few; j_gene: TRBJ2-5; v_gene: TRBV7-2; d_gene: TRBD1
CDR3aa: CASSYEGMRSDEQYF; CDR3nt: TGTGCCAGCAGTTACGAGGGGATGAGGTCGGACGAGCAGTACTTC; abundance: .; j_gene: TRBJ2-7; v_gene: TRBV6-5; d_gene: .
CDR3aa: CSARDSLINIQYF; CDR3nt: TGCAGTGCTAGAGATTCCCTCATAAACATTCAGTACTTC; abundance: many; j_gene: TRBJ2-4; v_gene: TRBV20-1; d_gene: .
CDR3aa: CASSLSPNYGYTF; CDR3nt: TGTGCCAGCAGTTTATCACCTAACTATGGCTACACCTTC; abundance: .; j_gene: TRBJ1-2; v_gene: TRBV27; d_gene: .
CDR3aa: CASSFPLRGRTEAFF; CDR3nt: TGTGCCAGCAGTTTCCCGCTGAGGGGCCGGACTGAAGCTTTCTTT; abundance: many; j_gene: TRBJ1-1; v_gene: TRBV6-5; d_gene: .
CDR3aa: CASSLALGRNQPQHF; CDR3nt: TGTGCCAGCAGCTTAGCGCTTGGACGCAATCAGCCCCAGCATTTT; abundance: .; j_gene: TRBJ1-5; v_gene: TRBV7-6; d_gene: .
CDR3aa: CASSYPGQGVDEQFF; CDR3nt: TGTGCCAGCAGTTACCCGGGCCAAGGCGTGGATGAGCAGTTCTTC; abundance: .; j_gene: TRBJ2-1; v_gene: TRBV6-2/TRBV6-3; d_gene: .
CDR3aa: CASMDLAGPSSYEQYF; CDR3nt: TGTGCCAGCATGGATCTAGCGGGACCCAGCTCCTACGAGCAGTACTTC; abundance: .; j_gene: TRBJ2-7; v_gene: TRBV13; d_gene: TRBD2
CDR3aa: CASSESLTGFDTQYF; CDR3nt: TGTGCCAGCAGCGAGAGCCTGACAGGGTTCGATACGCAGTATTTT; abundance: .; j_gene: TRBJ2-3; v_gene: TRBV11-3; d_gene: TRBD1
CDR3aa: CSVENGGYGYTF; CDR3nt: TGCAGCGTTGAAAACGGGGGCTATGGCTACACCTTC; abundance: many; j_gene: TRBJ1-2; v_gene: TRBV29-1; d_gene: .
CDR3aa: CSVDGFKDTQYF; CDR3nt: TGCAGCGTTGATGGATTTAAGGATACGCAGTATTTT; abundance: many; j_gene: TRBJ2-3; v_gene: TRBV29-1; d_gene: .
CDR3aa: CASSLGLPKETQYF; CDR3nt: TGTGCCAGCAGTTTAGGCCTACCCAAAGAGACCCAGTACTTC; abundance: .; j_gene: TRBJ2-5; v_gene: TRBV12-3/TRBV12-4; d_gene: .
CDR3aa: CSARLGTDYGYTF; CDR3nt: TGCAGTGCTAGACTTGGGACAGACTATGGCTACACCTTC; abundance: many; j_gene: TRBJ1-2; v_gene: TRBV20-1; d_gene: TRBD1
CDR3aa: CSVSRSTNEKLFF; CDR3nt: TGCAGCGTTTCAAGGAGCACTAATGAAAAACTGTTTTTT; abundance: .; j_gene: TRBJ1-4; v_gene: TRBV29-1; d_gene: .
CDR3aa: CASKSPNENEQYF; CDR3nt: TGTGCCAGCAAGAGTCCCAACGAGAACGAGCAGTACTTC; abundance: few; j_gene: TRBJ2-7; v_gene: TRBV28; d_gene: .
CDR3aa: CASSKNTGGPGANVLTF; CDR3nt: TGTGCCAGCAGTAAAAACACAGGGGGACCTGGGGCCAACGTCCTGACTTTC; abundance: .; j_gene: TRBJ2-6; v_gene: TRBV2; d_gene: TRBD1
CDR3aa: CASGGGWAAEQFF; CDR3nt: TGTGCTAGTGGTGGTGGATGGGCGGCTGAGCAGTTCTTC; abundance: .; j_gene: TRBJ2-1; v_gene: TRBV12-5; d_gene: .
CDR3aa: CASSLMRTSGGNEQFF; CDR3nt: TGTGCCAGCAGCTTAATGCGGACTAGCGGGGGCAATGAGCAGTTCTTC; abundance: .; j_gene: TRBJ2-1; v_gene: TRBV11-2; d_gene: TRBD2
CDR3aa: CASSLTGPGGLNEQFF; CDR3nt: TGTGCCAGCTCACTCACCGGACCGGGAGGGCTCAATGAGCAGTTCTTC; abundance: few; j_gene: TRBJ2-1; v_gene: TRBV18; d_gene: TRBD2
CDR3aa: CASSEPLPRSEQFF; CDR3nt: TGTGCCAGCAGTGAACCCCTTCCACGGTCTGAGCAGTTCTTC; abundance: few; j_gene: TRBJ2-1; v_gene: TRBV25-1; d_gene: .
CDR3aa: CSAWGQRTYEQYF; CDR3nt: TGCAGTGCGTGGGGACAGAGGACCTACGAGCAGTACTTC; abundance: .; j_gene: TRBJ2-7; v_gene: TRBV20-1; d_gene: TRBD1
CDR3aa: CSARDGDRSPYEQYF; CDR3nt: TGCAGTGCTAGAGATGGGGACAGGTCCCCCTACGAGCAGTACTTC; abundance: few; j_gene: TRBJ2-7; v_gene: TRBV20-1; d_gene: TRBD1
CDR3aa: CASSLGTNTPMKETQYF; CDR3nt: TGCGCCAGCAGCTTGGGTACCAATACACCTATGAAAGAGACCCAGTACTTC; abundance: .; j_gene: TRBJ2-5; v_gene: TRBV5-1; d_gene: .
CDR3aa: CASSYSNRPTDTQYF; CDR3nt: TGTGCCAGCAGTTACTCGAACAGACCCACAGATACGCAGTATTTT; abundance: .; j_gene: TRBJ2-3; v_gene: TRBV6-5; d_gene: .
CDR3aa: CASSQSAYEQYF; CDR3nt: TGTGCCAGCAGCCAATCTGCTTACGAGCAGTACTTC; abundance: many; j_gene: TRBJ2-7; v_gene: TRBV3-1; d_gene: .
CDR3aa: CSAGVDEQYF; CDR3nt: TGCAGCGCCGGGGTAGACGAGCAGTACTTC; abundance: few; j_gene: TRBJ2-7; v_gene: TRBV29-1; d_gene: .
CDR3aa: CASSGLDRGYEQYF; CDR3nt: TGTGCCAGCAGTGGCCTGGACAGGGGCTACGAGCAGTACTTC; abundance: .; j_gene: TRBJ2-7; v_gene: TRBV6-1; d_gene: TRBD1
CDR3aa: CASSQSGGYEQYF; CDR3nt: TGTGCCAGCAGCCAAAGCGGGGGCTACGAGCAGTACTTC; abundance: .; j_gene: TRBJ2-7; v_gene: TRBV14; d_gene: TRBD2